This TCR beta chain comes out of a study of blood T cell repertoires in COVID-19. Some clones are missing from TCRdb's copy, which holds only in-frame ones; the method was immunoSEQ multiplex PCR. The table lists tens of thousands of clones, 75% to 90% of them singletons. The germline CDR1 and CDR2 sequences are LNHNV and YYDKDF (reference sequence). This CDR3 is built from 15 residues. Trimming cost V 5 bases and J 4 bases, with 15 bases left between them. Sequencing used peripheral blood. The clonotype was recovered from a human donor in a cohort sampled during active COVID-19. This chain connects TRBV15 to TRBJ1-5; D gene unclear. CDR3 sequence reads: CATSGVSGANQPQHF. CDR3 DNA sequence: TGTGCCACCAGCGGGGTATCGGGAGCGAATCAGCCCCAGCATTTT.